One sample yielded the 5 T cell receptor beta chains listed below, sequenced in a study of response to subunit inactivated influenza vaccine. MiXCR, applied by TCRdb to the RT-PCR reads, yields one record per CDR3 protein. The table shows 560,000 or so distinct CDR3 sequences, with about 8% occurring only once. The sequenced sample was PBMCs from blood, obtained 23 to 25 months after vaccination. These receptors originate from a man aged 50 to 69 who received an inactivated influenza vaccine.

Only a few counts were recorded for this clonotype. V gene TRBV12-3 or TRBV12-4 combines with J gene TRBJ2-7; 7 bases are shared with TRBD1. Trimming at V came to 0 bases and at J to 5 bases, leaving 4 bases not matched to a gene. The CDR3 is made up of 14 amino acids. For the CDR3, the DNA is TGTGCCAGCAGTTTAGCGACAGGGCCAGACGAGCAGTACTTC. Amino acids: CASSLATGPDEQYF.

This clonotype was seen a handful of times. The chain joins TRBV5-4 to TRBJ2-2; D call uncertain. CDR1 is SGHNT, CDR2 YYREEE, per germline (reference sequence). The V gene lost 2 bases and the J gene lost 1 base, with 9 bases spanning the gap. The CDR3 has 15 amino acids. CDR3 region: CASSLAKQNTGELFF. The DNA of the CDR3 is TGTGCCAGCAGCTTAGCTAAGCAGAACACCGGGGAGCTGTTTTTT.

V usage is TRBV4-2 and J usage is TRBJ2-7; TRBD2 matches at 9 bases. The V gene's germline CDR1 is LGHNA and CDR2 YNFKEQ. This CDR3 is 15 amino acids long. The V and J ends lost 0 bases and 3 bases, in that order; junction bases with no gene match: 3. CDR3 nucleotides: TGTGCCAGCAGCCAAGATGGAGCGGGAGGCTACGAGCAGTACTTC. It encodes CASSQDGAGGYEQYF.

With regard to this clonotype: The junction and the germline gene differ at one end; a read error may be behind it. The CDR3 DNA reads TGTGCCAACAGCCAAGGCGGACAGGCGAACTATGGCTACACCTTC. This translates into CANSQGGQANYGYTF. V usage is TRBV4-2 and J usage is TRBJ1-2; 7 bases line up with TRBD1. This CDR3 contains 15 residues. CDR1 and CDR2 from the germline V gene are LGHNA and YNFKEQ.

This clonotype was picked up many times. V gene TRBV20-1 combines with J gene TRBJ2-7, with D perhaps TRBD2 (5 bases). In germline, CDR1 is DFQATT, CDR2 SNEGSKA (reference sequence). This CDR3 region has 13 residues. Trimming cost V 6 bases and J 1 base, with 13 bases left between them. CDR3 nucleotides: TGCAGTGCGCCACCCGGGGTATCCTACGAGCAGTACTTC. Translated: CSAPPGVSYEQYF.